These T cell receptor beta chains were read from a single sample in a study of T cells in Graves' hyperthyroidism and ophthalmopathy. TCRdb re-derived calls from the multiplex PCR reads in MiXCR, one entry per CDR3 protein. The sample lists around 350,000 distinct CDR3 sequences; 15% to 20% were seen once. Sequenced material: blood. The source is a woman between 18 and 29 years old with Graves' hyperthyroidism. CDR3s include the opening cysteine and the closing phenylalanine or tryptophan.

j_call | v_call | cdr3_aa
TRBJ2-5 | TRBV5-1 | CASSLGLAKETQYF
TRBJ2-5 | TRBV20-1 | CSARVMYSAQETQYF
TRBJ1-1 | TRBV6-1 | CASILGPNTEAFF
TRBJ2-7 | TRBV5-1 | CASSLQWGSYEQYF
TRBJ2-4 | TRBV4-1 | CASSQGFPLAKNIQYF
TRBJ2-5 | TRBV6-1 | CASSKTGETQYF
TRBJ2-5 | TRBV2 | CASSILAGQALQETQYF
TRBJ2-7 | TRBV3-1 | CASSQGLAVSYEQYF
TRBJ1-2 | TRBV20-1 | CSASSDSPAGYTF
TRBJ2-5 | TRBV2 | CASSEASGGETQYF
TRBJ1-2 | TRBV18 | CASSPFQIYGYTF
TRBJ1-1 | TRBV20-1 | CSARSGTSSTEAFF
TRBJ1-1 | TRBV18 | CASSPLEGSSSTEAFF
TRBJ1-1 | TRBV3-1 | CASSPPGGPAFF
TRBJ2-5 | TRBV12-3/TRBV12-4 | CASSLSPPGEYQEIQYF
TRBJ1-1 | TRBV11-2 | CASSPDGGGMNTEAFF
TRBJ1-1 | TRBV2 | CASSDMGTGNTEAFF
TRBJ1-1 | TRBV20-1 | CSAAGQTHTEAFF
TRBJ1-1 | TRBV6-4 | CASTSLGTGGVKAEAFF
TRBJ2-2 | TRBV6-5 | CASSYSTGAGELFF
TRBJ1-5 | TRBV5-4 | CASSLGGGWNSNQPQHF
TRBJ2-2 | TRBV6-5 | CASSYVGEGHGELFF
TRBJ1-6 | TRBV12-3/TRBV12-4 | CASSGGQRNSPLHF
TRBJ1-2 | TRBV6-1 | CASSEAKTGGGYTF
TRBJ1-2 | TRBV15 | CATSRVTGGYTF
TRBJ2-7 | TRBV12-3/TRBV12-4 | CASSWGQGRVGAHEQYF
TRBJ1-5 | TRBV12-3/TRBV12-4 | CASSLGGMNHQPQHF
TRBJ1-4 | TRBV7-2 | CASSFGQGGEKLFF
TRBJ2-2 | TRBV12-3/TRBV12-4 | CASSVPNGELFF
TRBJ1-3 | TRBV6-1 | CASSEPSGGNTIYF
TRBJ2-2 | TRBV3-1 | CASSQPHRVELFF
TRBJ2-7 | TRBV6-1 | CASSEPRDRSYEQYF
TRBJ2-2 | TRBV6-5 | CASSYYGTGNTGELFF
TRBJ1-1 | TRBV5-1 | CASSWDPGTQNTEAFF